This entry is about one T cell receptor (beta chain). What it binds is not known. This CDR3 has 15 amino acids. Unmatched junction bases numbered 5, after V lost 3 bases and J lost 6 bases. Germline CDR1 and CDR2: MNHEY and SMNVEV (reference sequence). The sample comes from a study of STAT5B mutations in CD4+ large granular lymphocyte leukemia. About the research overall: Healthy donors showed HLA-associated enrichment of the CDR3 'QG' motif. General study results and limits: Data were not HLA-matched across samples.

Profiled with immunoSEQ multiplex PCR; TCRdb holds only in-frame clones, not every one. The data show about 32,000 clones, 70% to 90% seen once. The specimen was CD4+ T cells from blood buffy coats. The source is a human donor in good health. The chain couples TRBV27 to TRBJ2-1; 10 nucleotides align to TRBD2. As DNA, the CDR3 is TGTGCCAGCAGTTTCGGGCTAGCGGGAGTCAATGAGCAGTTCTTC. Protein: CASSFGLAGVNEQFF.